This T cell receptor (beta chain) emerged from a study of human T cells and chemical hapten exposure. General study findings and limits: Counts of expanded TCRs at PT1 were positively correlated with patch test score.

This clonotype was recorded a few times. Its antigen is not identified. From the RACE reads, TCRdb called clonotypes with MiXCR, one entry per CDR3 protein. This sample yields about 80,000 distinct CDR3 sequences, of which about 15% are seen a single time; approximately 4.5% belongs to the top ten. The CDR3 length is 13 residues. V lost 1 base and J lost 1, with 4 bases in between. Per germline, CDR1 LNHDA and CDR2 SQIVND (reference sequence). Sample time point: pre-sensitization, week 0. Indicated treatment: therapeutic diphenylcyclopropenone sensitization with weekly scalp DPC. Sequenced here: whole blood, sampled in connection with sensitization to the hapten diphenylcyclopropenone (DPC). The TCR originated in a woman between 50 and 59 years old with alopecia areata. Some clones in this sample may be carry-over from other donors' samples. The genes are TRBV19 and TRBJ1-1; no definite D call. CDR3 nucleotide sequence: TGTGCCAGTAGTATAGGGCGGAACACTGAAGCTTTCTTT. Its protein product is CASSIGRNTEAFF.